This record looks at one T cell receptor (beta chain) sequence and its context. The study counted Cohort 3 donors as recovered given two negative PCRs, clearance, or symptom resolution. Method: immunoSEQ multiplex PCR; TCRdb's copy keeps in-frame clones and lacks some. The table records 250,000 to 350,000 clones, over 80% of them present only once. This sample was taken from a study of blood T cell repertoires in COVID-19. Study in general: The study drew acute and convalescent COVID-19 samples from the United States, Italy and Spain.

The sequenced sample was PBMCs or T cells enriched from blood (not recorded which). The sequence was obtained from a woman younger than 35 who had recovered from COVID-19.

The CDR3 reads CASRSGAKVYGYTF. The CDR3 bases are TGTGCCAGCAGGTCAGGGGCGAAGGTTTATGGCTACACCTTC. The chain uses TRBV28 and TRBJ1-2; a weak D match, TRBD1 (6 bases). V gave up 6 bases and J gave up 5 bases, with 16 bases separating them. The length of the CDR3 is 14 residues. Germline lookup yields CDR1 MDHEN and CDR2 SYDVKM.